This T cell receptor beta chain was profiled in a study of Ad26.COV2.S vaccination and SARS-CoV-2 variants. Background on the study: The donor participated in the COV1001 trial, in its Ad26.COV2.S arm. Ad26.COV2.S given intramuscularly, once or twice 56 days apart. General study points: Vaccinated and placebo-treated recipients had similar non-spike TCR breadth.

Trimming removed 7 bases from V and 1 base from J, with 13 bases in between. The CDR3 length is 14 residues. Germline V gene data show CDR1 as SNHLY and CDR2 as FYNNEI. As concerns this clone: As yet, its antigen is unknown.

Treatment of the sample: roughly 20 received Ad26.COV2.S at low or high dose, single or two shots; about 5 received placebo; per-sample allocation not given. Collection of samples fell on day 63 after the first vaccine or placebo injection. Aged 18-55 years, donor was enrolled in Boston in about 2020. The assay was immunoSEQ multiplex PCR, and TCRdb's table has in-frame clones only and misses some. The sample consists of about 400,000 clones, under 90% of them appearing once. Material: peripheral blood, obtained in a trial of Ad26.COV2.S vaccine versus placebo. This receptor was identified in a person aged 18-65 years who received the Ad26.COV2.S COVID-19 vaccine or a placebo. This sequence joins TRBV2 and TRBJ1-1; the D gene is possibly TRBD1 (6 bases). The CDR3 sequence is CASTGQIENTEAFF. DNA for the CDR3: TGTGCCAGCACCGGACAGATTGAGAACACTGAAGCTTTCTTT.